This T cell receptor beta chain was retrieved from a study of blood T cell repertoires in COVID-19. In germline, CDR1 is SGHNT, CDR2 YENEEA. V was pared by 3 bases and J by 0 bases, with 5 bases of the junction left unmatched. The CDR3 is 16 amino acids. Here immunoSEQ multiplex PCR was the method, and the copy in TCRdb shows in-frame clones only, minus some. The sample lists over 200,000 clones, over 80% seen once, with under 3% in the top ten. Sequencing input: peripheral blood. The V gene is TRBV11-3, the J gene TRBJ2-1; 7 bases are a match to TRBD2. This receptor was identified in a woman aged 70-85 years with active or convalescent COVID-19. The CDR3 sequence is CASSFSGLGSYNEQFF. The DNA of the CDR3 is TGTGCCAGCAGCTTTAGCGGGCTGGGCTCCTACAATGAGCAGTTCTTC.